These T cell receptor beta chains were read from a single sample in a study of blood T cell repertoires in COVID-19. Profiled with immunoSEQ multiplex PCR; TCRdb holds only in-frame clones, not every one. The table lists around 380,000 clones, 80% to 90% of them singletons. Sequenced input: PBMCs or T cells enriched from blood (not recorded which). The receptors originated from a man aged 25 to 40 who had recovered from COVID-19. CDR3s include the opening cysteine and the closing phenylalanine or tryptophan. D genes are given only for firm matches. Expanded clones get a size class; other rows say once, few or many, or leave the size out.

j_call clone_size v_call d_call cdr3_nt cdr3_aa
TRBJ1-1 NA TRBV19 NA TGTGCCAGTACCAGGGTCGACACTGAAGCTTTCTTT CASTRVDTEAFF
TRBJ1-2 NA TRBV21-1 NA TGTGCCAGCAGCACCCAAGGACAGGGAGACTATGGCTACACCTTC CASSTQGQGDYGYTF
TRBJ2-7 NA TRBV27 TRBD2 TGTGCCAGCAGTTCCCCTAGCGGGGGCCTCTACGAGCAGTACTTC CASSSPSGGLYEQYF
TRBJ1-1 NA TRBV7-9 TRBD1 TGTGCCAGCAGCCCTGGGACAGGGAGGGACACTGAAGCTTTCTTT CASSPGTGRDTEAFF
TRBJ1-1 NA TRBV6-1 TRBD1 TGTGCCAGCAGTGCTGGGACAGGGGGGGCCTACACTGAAGCTTTCTTT CASSAGTGGAYTEAFF
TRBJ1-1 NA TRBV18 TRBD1 TGTGCCAGCTCACTATTCAGCCAGGGGGAGAACACTGAAGCTTTCTTT CASSLFSQGENTEAFF
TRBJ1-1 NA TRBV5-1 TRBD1 TGCGCCAGCAGCAAAGTAGGACAGGTTATGAACACTGAAGCTTTCTTT CASSKVGQVMNTEAFF
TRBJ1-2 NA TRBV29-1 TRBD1 TGCAGCGTTCCCACAGGGGATGGCTACACCTTC CSVPTGDGYTF
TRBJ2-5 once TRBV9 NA TGTGCCAGCAGCGAAGCTCCGGTAGAGACCCAGTACTTC CASSEAPVETQYF
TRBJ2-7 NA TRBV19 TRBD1 TGTGCCAGTAGTTTATCCGGGACAGGCCCCTACGAGCAGTACTTC CASSLSGTGPYEQYF
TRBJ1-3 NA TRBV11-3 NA TGTGCCAGCAGCCTGGACAGCAGCTCTGGAAACACCATATATTTT CASSLDSSSGNTIYF
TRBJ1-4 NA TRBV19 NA TGTGCCAGTAGTATCGGCGCGGGCTCTATTGAAAAACTGTTTTTT CASSIGAGSIEKLFF
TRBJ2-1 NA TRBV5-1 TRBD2 TGCGCCAGCAGCCAGGGACTAGCGCCGGATGAGCAGTTCTTC CASSQGLAPDEQFF
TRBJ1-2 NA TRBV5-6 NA TGTGCCAGCAGCTTGGGTCGGAGGGAAGGCTACACCTTC CASSLGRREGYTF
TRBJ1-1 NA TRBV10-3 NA TGTGCCATCAGTGAGTCGACAGGGAACACTGAAGCTTTCTTT CAISESTGNTEAFF
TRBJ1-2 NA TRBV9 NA TGTGCCAGCAGCGCCGCGGGGTTTGGCTACACCTTC CASSAAGFGYTF
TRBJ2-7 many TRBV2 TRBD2 TGTGCCAGCAGTGAAGTCGTATTGGGGGGGAGCTCCTACGAGCAGTACTTC CASSEVVLGGSSYEQYF